A single T cell receptor (beta chain) is shown here with its context. Antigen unknown. This entry comes from a study of shared clonotypes between healthy human individuals. The junction had 8 bases not matched to a gene; V was cut back by 3 bases and J by 4 bases. Per the germline V gene, CDR1 is SQVTM and CDR2 is ANQGSEA. The CDR3 length is 15 residues. The assay was immunoSEQ multiplex PCR, and TCRdb's table has in-frame clones only and misses some. The sample carries fewer than 1.8 million clones, around 98.5% recorded once. Whole-study findings and limits: An effect of sequencing depth on clonotype sharing among donors was expected.

V usage is TRBV29-1 and J usage is TRBJ1-2; 10 bases agree with TRBD1. The origin of this receptor is a man under 40 in good health. Specimen: naive CD4+ T cells sorted from blood. The subset: CD45RA+ positively selected. The CDR3, as DNA: TGCAGCGTTGATATAGACAGGGGGCGTACCTATGGCTACACCTTC. Translated: CSVDIDRGRTYGYTF.